This entry lists 14 T cell receptor beta chains sequenced from one sample in a study of cytomegalovirus exposure and HLA in healthy donors. PCR involved 60 Vbeta and 13 Jbeta primers. Some clones are missing from TCRdb's copy, which holds only in-frame ones; the method was immunoSEQ multiplex PCR. Of over 80,000 clones listed, roughly four fifths are singletons. The sample comprised PBMCs. Every receptor here comes from a man aged 35 to 55 in good health and CMV-seropositive.

This clone was seen only a few times. The J gene is TRBJ1-4, the V gene TRBV25-1; TRBD1 agrees at 10 bases. The germline CDR1 and CDR2 sequences are MGHDK and SYGVNS. The length of the CDR3 is 15 residues. V lost 5 bases and J lost 8; bases outside the gene matches: 8. CDR3 region: CASSQEGQGREKLFF. The DNA for the CDR3 is TGTGCCAGCAGTCAGGAGGGACAGGGGAGGGAAAAACTGTTTTTT.

This clone was counted a single time. This CDR3 is CASSIVEGGSYEQYF. The CDR3 DNA is TGTGCCAGTAGTATAGTCGAGGGCGGTTCCTACGAGCAGTACTTC. This rearrangement joins TRBV19 to TRBJ2-5; maybe TRBD2 (5 bases). With the DNA end fitting TRBJ2-7 better, the J assignment may be wrong. Germline V gene sequence: CDR1 LNHDA, CDR2 SQIVND (reference sequence). This CDR3 comprises 15 residues.

This clone has only one observation. The chain employs TRBV7-9 and TRBJ1-1; D is unresolved. The V end lost 1 base, the J end lost 6 bases, and 9 bases lay between the germline ends. In germline, CDR1 is SEHNR, CDR2 FQNEAQ (reference sequence). This CDR3 is built from 13 residues. The CDR3 region has the DNA TGTGCCAGCAGCTTAGAGGAGGGAGCTGAAGCTTTCTTT. Translating gives CASSLEEGAEAFF.

The chain is built from TRBV7-8 and TRBJ1-3; tentatively, D is TRBD1 (6 bases). V lost 5 bases and J 0 bases, leaving 14 bases between the germline ends. Per germline, CDR1 SGHVS and CDR2 FQNEAQ. The CDR3 consists of 16 residues. The CDR3 sequence: CASSRGQTSSGNTIYF. CDR3 coding DNA: TGTGCCAGCAGCCGAGGACAGACGAGCTCTGGAAACACCATATATTTT.

The rearrangement uses TRBV5-6 and TRBJ2-7, with TRBD1 matching over 9 bases. CDR3 length: 16 residues. Germline lookup yields CDR1 SGHDT and CDR2 YYEEEE. J gave up 5 bases and V 4 bases, and 13 bases lay outside the gene matches. The CDR3 here is CASSGFGQDRGNEQYF. The DNA for the CDR3 is TGTGCCAGCAGCGGCTTCGGCCAGGACAGGGGTAACGAGCAGTACTTC.

The chain employs TRBV10-3 and TRBJ2-2; D might be TRBD2 (5 bases). The V gene's germline CDR1 is ENHRY and CDR2 SYGVKD. Trimming pared 7 bases from V and 0 bases from J, leaving 12 bases between. The CDR3 runs to 15 residues. CDR3 sequence: CAITSDFSNTGELFF. For the CDR3, the DNA is TGTGCCATCACCTCGGACTTCTCGAACACCGGGGAGCTGTTTTTT.

The chain carries TRBV6-6 and TRBJ2-1, with D unclear. CDR1 MNHNY and CDR2 SVGAGI come from the germline V gene (reference sequence). The V and J ends lost 6 bases and 10 bases respectively, with 10 bases between them. This CDR3 is 11 amino acids long. CDR3 nucleotides: TGTGCCAGCAGCCCAGGCGAAGAGCAGTTCTTC. This gives the protein CASSPGEEQFF.

The V and J genes are TRBV11-3 and TRBJ2-7, with a weak D call TRBD2 (5 bases). The CDR3 spans 13 residues. The V end was cut by 5 bases, the J end by 0 bases, with 8 bases between. Per germline, CDR1 SGHNT and CDR2 YENEEA. The CDR3 DNA sequence: TGTGCCAGCAGCCGTCGGGACTCCTACGAGCAGTACTTC. Protein: CASSRRDSYEQYF.

The V call is TRBV5-1, the J call TRBJ2-7; D perhaps matches TRBD2 (5 bases). V was clipped by 0 bases and J by 5 bases, with 9 bases between them. The CDR3 spans 13 residues. Germline V gene sequence: CDR1 SGHRS, CDR2 YFSETQ. The CDR3 loop reads CASSLGYGDEQYF. CDR3 in DNA: TGCGCCAGCAGCTTGGGGTACGGGGACGAGCAGTACTTC.

DNA for the CDR3: TGTGCCAGCAGTTACTCGACGGGAACGAGCGAGGAAAAACTGTTTTTT. Its protein product is CASSYSTGTSEEKLFF. The chain is built from TRBV6-5 and TRBJ1-4; D gene uncertain. The CDR3 spans 16 residues. CDR1 and CDR2 from the germline V gene are MNHEY and SVGAGI. Trimming removed 0 bases from V and 8 bases from J, with 16 bases in between.

This clone is a singleton in its sample. The genes are TRBV7-2 and TRBJ2-7; D not resolved. CDR3 size: 14 residues. V lost 1 base to trimming and J lost 0 bases, with 7 bases between them. Germline V gives CDR1 SGHTA, CDR2 FQGNSA. The CDR3 loop is CASSLVSSSYEQYF. The DNA for the CDR3 is TGTGCCAGCAGCTTAGTTAGCAGCTCCTACGAGCAGTACTTC.

The CDR3 nucleotides are TGTGCCAGCAGCGGGGAAGGTGGTACAGATACGCAGTATTTT. It specifies CASSGEGGTDTQYF. The chain combines TRBV25-1 with TRBJ2-3; TRBD2 might be the D (5 bases). The germline V gene encodes CDR1 MGHDK and CDR2 SYGVNS. The CDR3 loop spans 14 amino acids. Trimming took 6 bases from V and 3 from J, leaving 13 bases between them.

The chain is built from TRBV5-1 and TRBJ2-1; D gene uncertain. This CDR3 region has 12 residues. Germline values: CDR1 SGHRS, CDR2 YFSETQ. Trimming cost V 0 bases and J 10 bases, with 8 bases left between them. CDR3 DNA sequence: TGCGCCAGCAGCTTGGGTGCGGCAGAGCAGTTCTTC. Protein: CASSLGAAEQFF.

V is TRBV19 and J is TRBJ1-1, with no clear D. CDR1 LNHDA and CDR2 SQIVND come from the germline V gene (reference sequence). Trimming stripped 3 bases from V and 1 base from J, with 9 bases between. This CDR3 is built from 14 residues. This CDR3 reads CASSIIAGNTEAFF. CDR3 in DNA: TGTGCCAGTAGTATTATCGCAGGGAACACTGAAGCTTTCTTT.